The sequence of this TCR beta chain was determined in a study of control samples from healthy donors and cancer patients. The method was immunoSEQ multiplex PCR; TCRdb's version includes in-frame clones alone and lacks a portion of them. The table lists about 15,000 clones, 60% to 85% of them singletons. Germline-derived CDR1 and CDR2 are SEHNR and FQNEAQ (reference sequence). V was trimmed by 5 bases and J by 3 bases, leaving 17 bases between them. The CDR3 is 15 amino acids. The chain couples TRBV7-9 to TRBJ2-7; the D gene is possibly TRBD2 (6 bases). Material for sequencing was formalin-fixed, paraffin-embedded tissue. The clonotype was recovered from a female donor with lung cancer. CDR3 bases: TGTGCCAGCAGCCCCCCGGACTACCTTCTCTACGAGCAGTACTTC. As protein: CASSPPDYLLYEQYF.